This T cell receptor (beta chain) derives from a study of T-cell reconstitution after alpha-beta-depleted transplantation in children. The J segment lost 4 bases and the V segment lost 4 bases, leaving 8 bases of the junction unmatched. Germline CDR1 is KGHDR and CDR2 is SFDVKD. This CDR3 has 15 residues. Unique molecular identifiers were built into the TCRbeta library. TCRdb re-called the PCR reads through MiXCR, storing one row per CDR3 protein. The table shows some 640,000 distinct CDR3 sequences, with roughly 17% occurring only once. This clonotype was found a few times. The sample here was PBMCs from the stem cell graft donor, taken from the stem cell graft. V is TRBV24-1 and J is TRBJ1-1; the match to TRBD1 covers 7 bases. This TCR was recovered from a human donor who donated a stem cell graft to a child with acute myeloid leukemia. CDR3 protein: CATSDGTGVGTEAFF. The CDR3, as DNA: TGTGCCACCAGTGACGGCACAGGGGTTGGCACTGAAGCTTTCTTT.